What follows are 15 T cell receptor beta chains derived from one specimen sequenced in a study of beta chain features in type 1 diabetes. The entirety of the isolated RNA underwent reverse transcription, so expressed TCRB transcripts were sequenced. Measured with immunoSEQ multiplex PCR; TCRdb has only the in-frame clones, and not every one. The top ten clones hold under 0.05% of a sample with about 350,000 clones, 15% to 20% of them seen once. Sequenced sample: naive CD4+ T cells from blood. These receptors were collected from a woman aged 18-29 years in good health.

The rearrangement uses TRBV5-1 and TRBJ2-7; D possibly corresponds to TRBD1 (6 bases). CDR1 and CDR2 from the germline V gene are SGHRS and YFSETQ. The CDR3 length is 14 residues. The germline V and J ends were trimmed by 6 bases and 3 bases, with 16 bases remaining between them. CDR3 region: CASNTGTSNYEQYF. In nucleotides, the CDR3 is TGCGCCAGCAATACCGGGACATCCAACTACGAGCAGTACTTC.

V and J are TRBV7-9 and TRBJ1-5, with D unresolved. Germline-derived CDR1 and CDR2 are SEHNR and FQNEAQ (reference sequence). V was pared by 1 base and J by 15 bases, with 19 bases between. This CDR3 has 14 residues. In DNA, the CDR3 is TGTGCCAGCAGCTTAGAACCCCCAGGCTGGTTTCTGCATTTT. This encodes CASSLEPPGWFLHF.

In this sample, this clone turned up a few times. The chain recombines TRBV9 with TRBJ2-1; the D gene is possibly TRBD1 (6 bases). Trimming pared 0 bases from V and 9 bases from J, leaving 22 bases between. The CDR3 loop spans 17 amino acids. Germline lookup yields CDR1 SGDLS and CDR2 YYNGEE. Here the CDR3 DNA reads TGTGCCAGCAGCGTAGTAGGGCAGCCGGCCATACAGGGTGAGCAGTTCTTC. As protein: CASSVVGQPAIQGEQFF.

This clone came up a few times. CDR3 in amino acids: CASRPGLTNTGELFF. CDR3 coding DNA: TGTGCCAGCAGACCGGGACTAACGAACACCGGGGAGCTGTTTTTT. This sequence joins TRBV7-8 and TRBJ2-2, with 7 nucleotides matching TRBD2. This CDR3 region has 15 residues. V dropped 6 bases and J dropped 0; count of bases not matched to a gene: 4. CDR1 and CDR2 (germline): SGHVS, FQNEAQ.

The V gene is TRBV11-1, the J gene TRBJ1-1, with D unresolved. The CDR3 spans 15 residues. Trimming shortened V by 2 bases and J by 0 bases, and 10 bases separated the two germline ends. Germline CDR1 is SGHAT and CDR2 is FQDESV (reference sequence). As DNA, the CDR3 is TGTGCCAGCAGCTTATCGGGGTCCCTGAACACTGAAGCTTTCTTT. This translates into CASSLSGSLNTEAFF.

The chain uses TRBV4-3 and TRBJ2-3, with 9 bases identical to TRBD2. This CDR3 contains 13 residues. Losses at the gene ends were 6 bases for V and 4 bases for J; bases not matched to a gene: 2. In germline, CDR1 is LGHNA, CDR2 YSLEER. The chain's CDR3 is CASRLAGADTQYF. The CDR3 DNA sequence: TGCGCCAGCAGACTAGCGGGCGCAGATACGCAGTATTTT.

The chain combines TRBV2 with TRBJ2-1; possible D gene TRBD2, 6 bases. This CDR3 contains 14 residues. Trimming took off 3 bases at V and 8 bases at J, with 14 bases between the two ends. Per the germline V gene, CDR1 is SNHLY and CDR2 is FYNNEI. The DNA for the CDR3 is TGTGCCAGCAGTGACGACGGGGGACCAGATGAGCAGTTCTTC. Its translation is CASSDDGGPDEQFF.

The CDR3 bases are TGTGCCAGCAGCTTGAGGTTTAAGGATACGCAGTATTTT. Its translation is CASSLRFKDTQYF. The chain uses TRBV7-8 and TRBJ2-3; D is unclear. V lost 3 bases, J lost 6 bases, and 10 bases lay in between. This CDR3 contains 13 residues. In germline, CDR1 is SGHVS, CDR2 FQNEAQ.

This clone was observed a few times. The chain employs TRBV7-9 and TRBJ2-3, with a weak D call TRBD1 (7 bases). This CDR3 has 14 amino acids. Trimming left V 6 bases short and J 1 base short, with 11 bases between. The germline gives CDR1 SEHNR, CDR2 FQNEAQ (reference sequence). The CDR3 here is CASREGAGTDTQYF. The DNA of the CDR3 is TGTGCCAGCAGGGAGGGGGCAGGCACAGATACGCAGTATTTT. The full variable domain, completed using reference TRBV7-9 and TRBJ2-3, is DTGVSQNPRHKITKRGQNVTFRCDPISEHNRLYWYRQTLGQGPEFLTYFQNEAQLEKSRLLSDRFSAERPKGSFSTLEIQRTEQGDSAMYLCASREGAGTDTQYFGPGTRLTVL.

The chain's CDR3 is CASSRQHRELFF. For the CDR3, the DNA is TGTGCCAGCAGTCGACAGCACCGGGAGCTGTTTTTT. V and J are TRBV6-5 and TRBJ2-2; the D gene is possibly TRBD1 (5 bases). Germline V gene sequence: CDR1 MNHEY, CDR2 SVGAGI. Trimming left V 5 bases short and J 9 bases short, with 10 bases between. This CDR3 spans 12 amino acids.

A word on this clone: At one of its ends the junction is not consistent with the germline gene, which may arise from a read error. The V gene is TRBV29-1, the J gene TRBJ1-4, with 7 bases matching TRBD1. CDR3 length equals 14 residues. In germline, CDR1 is SQVTM, CDR2 ANQGSEA. The CDR3 region is CSAGTAPTNEELFF. CDR3 nucleotide sequence: TGCAGCGCTGGGACAGCACCAACTAATGAAGAACTGTTTTTT.

In its sample, this clone was seen a few times. This chain links TRBV15 with TRBJ1-2, with D possibly matching TRBD1 (6 bases). V lost 3 bases to trimming and J lost 4 bases, with 15 bases between them. CDR3 size: 15 residues. In germline, CDR1 is LNHNV, CDR2 YYDKDF (reference sequence). CDR3 loop: CATSRGRTVTYGYTF. The CDR3 DNA reads as TGTGCCACCAGCAGGGGCAGGACAGTGACCTATGGCTACACCTTC.

Only a few counts were recorded for this clone. This rearrangement joins TRBV5-6 to TRBJ1-1; TRBD1 matches 9 bases. CDR1 and CDR2 from the germline V gene are SGHDT and YYEEEE. CDR3 length: 14 amino acids. The V and J ends lost 2 bases and 9 bases, in that order; junction bases with no gene match: 8. Here the CDR3 reads CASSFLGQGAKAFF. The CDR3 DNA reads TGTGCCAGCAGCTTCTTGGGACAGGGCGCTAAAGCTTTCTTT.

This clone has only a few counts. The chain joins TRBV30 to TRBJ2-1; 8 bases match TRBD2. From germline, CDR1 is GTSNPN and CDR2 SVGIG (reference sequence). With V trimmed by 4 bases and J by 10 bases, 9 bases remained unmatched. The length of the CDR3 is 13 residues. The CDR3: CAWTIRGGGEQFF. The CDR3 DNA follows: TGTGCCTGGACCATACGGGGGGGAGGCGAGCAGTTCTTC.

For the CDR3, the DNA is TGTGCCAGCAGCTCCGGGACATCCGATCAGCCCCAGCATTTT. This codes for CASSSGTSDQPQHF. V gene TRBV7-9 combines with J gene TRBJ1-5; TRBD1 might be the D (6 bases). Trimming cost V 4 bases and J 5 bases, with 12 bases left between them. The CDR3 spans 14 residues. Germline CDR1 and CDR2: SEHNR and FQNEAQ (reference sequence).